The entry below describes one T cell receptor (beta chain). Participants spanned ages about 18 to 100 years and resided in about two dozen US areas. Generated by immunoSEQ multiplex PCR, the TCRdb table keeps only in-frame clones and is missing some. Of around 150,000 clones in the sample, approximately 80% are singletons; the top ten hold roughly 5%. Per the germline V gene, CDR1 is SGHNT and CDR2 is YENEEA. Trimming removed 0 bases at V and 9 bases at J, with 6 bases between. The CDR3 is 12 amino acids. This sample was taken from a study of blood T cell repertoires in COVID-19. The source is a man aged 65 to 79 who had been exposed to COVID-19. Sequenced sample: PBMCs or T cells enriched from blood (not recorded which). The chain has TRBV11-3 and TRBJ2-1; D uncertain. CDR3 sequence (DNA): TGTGCCAGCAGCTTAGATCAGGTTGAGCAGTTCTTC. Translation gives CASSLDQVEQFF.